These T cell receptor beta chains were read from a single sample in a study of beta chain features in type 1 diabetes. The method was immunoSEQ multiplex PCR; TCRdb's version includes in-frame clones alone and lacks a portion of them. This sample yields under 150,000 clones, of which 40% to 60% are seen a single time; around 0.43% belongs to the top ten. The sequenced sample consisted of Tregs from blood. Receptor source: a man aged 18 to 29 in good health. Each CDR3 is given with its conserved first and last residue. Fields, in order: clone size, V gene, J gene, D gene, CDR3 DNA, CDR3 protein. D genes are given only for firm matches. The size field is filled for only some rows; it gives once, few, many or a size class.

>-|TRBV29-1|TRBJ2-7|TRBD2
TGCAGCGTTGGGGGGTTACCGGGACTAGCGGTATACGAGCAGTACTTC
CSVGGLPGLAVYEQYF
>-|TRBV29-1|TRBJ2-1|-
TGCAGCACTTCGGGAGAGGGCTACAATGAGCAGTTCTTC
CSTSGEGYNEQFF
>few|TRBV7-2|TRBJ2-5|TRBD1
TGTGCCAGCAGCCCCAGGACAGGAGAGACCCAGTACTTC
CASSPRTGETQYF
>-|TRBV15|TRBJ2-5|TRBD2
TGTGCCACCAGCAGAGATCCCGAAGCGGGAGATTCGGAGACCCAGTACTTC
CATSRDPEAGDSETQYF
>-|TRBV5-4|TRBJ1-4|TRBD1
TGTGCCAGCAGTCCCGGCGGGGGACAGGGTATTTTT
CASSPGGGQGIF
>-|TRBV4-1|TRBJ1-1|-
TGCGCCAGCAGCTCACAGGGTGGTGAAGCTTTCTTT
CASSSQGGEAFF
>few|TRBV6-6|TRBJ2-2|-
TGTGCCAGCAGTTCCCCCGGTATTTCCGGGGAGCTGTTTTTT
CASSSPGISGELFF
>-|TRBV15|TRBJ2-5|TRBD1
TGTGCCACCCGACAGGGATCGCAAGAGACCCAGTACTTC
CATRQGSQETQYF
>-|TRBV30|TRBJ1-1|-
TGTGCCTGGAGTATTAGCGGGGGAGACCGTGAAGCTTTCTTT
CAWSISGGDREAFF
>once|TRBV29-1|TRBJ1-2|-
TGCAGCGTACCCCGCGCCGGACAGAACTATGGCTACACCTTC
CSVPRAGQNYGYTF
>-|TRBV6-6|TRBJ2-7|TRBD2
TGTGCCAGCACCCTTCGGGGGGTCGGCGAGCAGTACTTC
CASTLRGVGEQYF
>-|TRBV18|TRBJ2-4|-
TGTGCCAGCTCACCACCGGCAAGGGGAGCCAAAAACATTCAGTACTTC
CASSPPARGAKNIQYF
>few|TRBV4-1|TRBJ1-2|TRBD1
TGCGCCAGCAGCCAAGAGGGACAGCTGACGGGCTACACCTTC
CASSQEGQLTGYTF
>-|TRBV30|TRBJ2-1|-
TGTGCCTGGAGTGTTAGGCGGGTCTCCTACAATGAGCAGTTCTTC
CAWSVRRVSYNEQFF
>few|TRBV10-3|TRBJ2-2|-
TGTGCCATCAGCCGAACGGAGCACGGGGAGCTGTTTTTT
CAISRTEHGELFF
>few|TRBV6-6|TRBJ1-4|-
TGTGCCAGCAAAGGGGCGGTCCTTAATGAAAAACTGTTTTTT
CASKGAVLNEKLFF
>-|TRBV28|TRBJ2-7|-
TGTGCCAGCAGCCCCCGGTTCTCGGCCTACGAGCAGTACTTC
CASSPRFSAYEQYF